The 4 T cell receptor beta chains presented below share a single source sample, sequenced in a study of cytomegalovirus exposure and HLA in healthy donors. PCR was performed using 60 Vbeta and 13 Jbeta primers. Clones were sequenced by immunoSEQ multiplex PCR, and TCRdb holds only the in-frame ones, with some missing. The sample includes some 70,000 clones, roughly 80% seen only once; the top ten take more than 4.5%. The sample comprised PBMCs. All receptors come from a male donor in good health and CMV-seropositive.

The V call is TRBV27, the J call TRBJ1-2; 7 bases match TRBD1. Germline V gene sequence: CDR1 MNHEY, CDR2 SMNVEV (reference sequence). After removal of 10 bases from V and 5 bases from J, the junction contained 13 bases not matched to a gene. This CDR3 has 14 residues. The chain's CDR3 is CATLGRGALYGYTF. CDR3 nucleotides: TGTGCCACCCTCGGCAGGGGGGCCCTATATGGCTACACCTTC.

This clone was picked up a small number of times. The CDR3 sequence is CASKATGPNQPQHF. For the CDR3, the DNA is TGTGCCAGCAAGGCAACAGGGCCCAATCAGCCCCAGCATTTT. The rearrangement uses TRBV2 and TRBJ1-5; the D gene is possibly TRBD1 (6 bases). This CDR3 has 14 residues. Looked up from germline, CDR1 is SNHLY and CDR2 is FYNNEI. V lost 7 bases to trimming and J lost 3 bases, with 13 bases between them.

The chain combines TRBV7-2 with TRBJ1-4, with 7 nucleotides matching TRBD1. This CDR3 is built from 16 residues. Germline CDR1 reads SGHTA; CDR2 reads FQGNSA. The trim removed 1 base at V and 5 bases at J, leaving 7 bases unmatched. The CDR3 nucleotides are TGTGCCAGCAGCTTAGGCCCGGGACAGATGAATGAAAAACTGTTTTTT. Translating it yields CASSLGPGQMNEKLFF.

This clone was detected only a few times. The chain is built from TRBV25-1 and TRBJ2-1; D gene unclear. Trimming took off 5 bases at V and 2 bases at J, with 13 bases between the two ends. The CDR3 spans 15 residues. Germline CDR1 and CDR2: MGHDK and SYGVNS. The CDR3 DNA is TGTGCCAGCAGTTTTGCGGTTAGTCCCTACAATGAGCAGTTCTTC. Protein sequence: CASSFAVSPYNEQFF.